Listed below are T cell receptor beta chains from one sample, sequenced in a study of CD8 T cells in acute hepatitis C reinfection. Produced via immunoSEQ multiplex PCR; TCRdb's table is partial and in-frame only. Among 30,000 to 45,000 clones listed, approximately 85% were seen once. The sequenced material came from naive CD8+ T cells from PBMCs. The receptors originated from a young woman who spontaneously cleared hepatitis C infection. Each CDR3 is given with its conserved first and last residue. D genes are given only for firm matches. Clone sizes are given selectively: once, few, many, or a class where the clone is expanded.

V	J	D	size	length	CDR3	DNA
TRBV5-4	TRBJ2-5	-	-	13	CASSLSGEETQYF	TGTGCCAGCAGCTTGTCAGGGGAGGAGACCCAGTACTTC
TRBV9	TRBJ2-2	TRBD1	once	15	CASSVGTGSSGELFF	TGTGCCAGCAGCGTAGGGACAGGGTCGTCCGGGGAGCTGTTTTTT
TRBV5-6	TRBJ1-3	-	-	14	CASSPDGSGNTIYF	TGTGCCAGCAGCCCCGATGGATCTGGAAACACCATATATTTT
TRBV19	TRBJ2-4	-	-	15	CASSIGDTPGSIQYF	TGTGCCAGTAGTATTGGAGACACCCCAGGAAGCATTCAGTACTTC
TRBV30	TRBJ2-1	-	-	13	CAWRKRRENEQFF	TGTGCCTGGAGAAAACGGAGGGAGAATGAGCAGTTCTTC
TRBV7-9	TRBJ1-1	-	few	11	CASSLATEAFF	TGTGCCAGCAGCTTAGCCACTGAAGCTTTCTTT
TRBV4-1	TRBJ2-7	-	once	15	CASSRGGGADYEQYF	TGCGCCAGCAGCCGGGGAGGGGGAGCGGACTACGAGCAGTACTTC
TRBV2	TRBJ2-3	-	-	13	CASIGPSTDTQYF	TGTGCCAGCATTGGACCTAGCACAGATACGCAGTATTTT
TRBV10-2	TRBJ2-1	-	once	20	CASSVVPGQPSGSSYNEQFF	TGCGCCAGCAGTGTAGTACCGGGACAGCCTAGCGGTAGCTCCTACAATGAGCAGTTCTTC
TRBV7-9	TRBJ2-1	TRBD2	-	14	CASSVTGLAGEQFF	TGTGCCAGCAGCGTGACGGGACTAGCAGGTGAGCAGTTCTTC
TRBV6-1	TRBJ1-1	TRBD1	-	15	CAGRDRGDPNTEAFF	TGTGCCGGCAGGGACAGGGGCGACCCGAACACTGAAGCTTTCTTT
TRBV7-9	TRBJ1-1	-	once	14	CASSLLITHTEAFF	TGTGCCAGCAGCTTATTGATTACCCACACTGAAGCTTTCTTT
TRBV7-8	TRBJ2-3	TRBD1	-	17	CASSSGTGNPYTDTQYF	TGTGCCAGCAGCTCCGGGACAGGGAATCCATACACAGATACGCAGTATTTT
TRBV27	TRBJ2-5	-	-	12	CASSPNQETQYF	TGTGCCAGCAGTCCAAACCAAGAGACCCAGTACTTC
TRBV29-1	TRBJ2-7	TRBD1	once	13	CSVLTGGIYEQYF	TGCAGCGTTTTAACAGGGGGTATTTACGAGCAGTACTTC
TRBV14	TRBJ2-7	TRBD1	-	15	CASSQKDRDPYEQYF	TGTGCCAGCAGTCAGAAAGACAGGGATCCCTACGAGCAGTACTTC
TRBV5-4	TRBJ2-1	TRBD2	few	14	CASSLGGSANEQFF	TGTGCCAGCAGCTTAGGCGGGAGTGCAAATGAGCAGTTCTTC
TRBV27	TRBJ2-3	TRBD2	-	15	CASSLASGRSDTQYF	TGTGCCAGCAGTTTGGCTAGCGGGAGGTCTGATACGCAGTATTTT
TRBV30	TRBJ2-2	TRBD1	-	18	CAWSPYPPGQGDTGELFF	TGTGCCTGGAGCCCATATCCGCCGGGACAGGGAGACACCGGGGAGCTGTTTTTT
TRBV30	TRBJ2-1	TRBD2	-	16	CAWSVPSGGIYNEQFF	TGTGCCTGGAGTGTACCTAGCGGGGGAATATACAATGAGCAGTTCTTC
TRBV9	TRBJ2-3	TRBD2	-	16	CASSVDLAGGGDTQYF	TGTGCCAGCAGCGTAGATCTGGCGGGAGGGGGGGATACGCAGTATTTT
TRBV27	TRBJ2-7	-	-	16	CASSLQAGTRGYEQYF	TGTGCCAGCAGCCTCCAAGCCGGGACAAGGGGCTACGAGCAGTACTTC
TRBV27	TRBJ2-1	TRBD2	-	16	CASSLFSGSSYNEQFF	TGTGCCAGCAGTTTGTTTAGCGGGAGCTCCTACAATGAGCAGTTCTTC
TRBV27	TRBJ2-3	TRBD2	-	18	CASSSGTSGRLDTDTQYF	TGTGCCAGCAGTTCCGGGACTAGCGGGAGGTTGGACACAGATACGCAGTATTTT
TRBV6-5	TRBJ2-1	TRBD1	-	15	CASSYSRDRDYEQFF	TGTGCCAGCAGTTACTCCCGGGACAGGGACTATGAGCAGTTCTTC
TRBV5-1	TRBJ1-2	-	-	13	CASSDQPAGGYTF	TGCGCCAGCAGTGACCAGCCGGCGGGTGGCTACACCTTC
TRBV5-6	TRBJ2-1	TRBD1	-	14	CASSFGTGGNEQFF	TGTGCCAGCAGCTTTGGGACAGGGGGCAATGAGCAGTTCTTC